The sequence of this T cell receptor beta chain was determined in a study of T-cell reconstitution after alpha-beta-depleted transplantation in children. Study outcomes and limitations: Some patients owed their high day-60 TCRbeta diversity to surviving recipient T cells and thymic progenitors. Newly made T cells mostly supplied T-cell counts and diversity one year after transplant. At around two months after transplant, the alpha-beta T cells were reportedly derived from several hundred expanded clones that came from non-depleted graft cells.

Unique molecular identifiers featured in how the TCRbeta library was prepared. One entry per CDR3 protein, called by TCRdb with MiXCR from the PCR reads. This table has 55,000 to 85,000 distinct CDR3 sequences, approximately 10% appearing once. This clonotype has ten or more counts. No antigen is known for it. This CDR3 is 19 amino acids long. Germline V gene data show CDR1 as SGHVS and CDR2 as FNYEAQ. Between the trimmed V and J ends, which lost 2 bases and 0 bases, there was a span of 17 bases. The specimen comprised PBMCs, sampled before TCRalphabeta/CD19-depleted stem cell transplant. This sequence originates from a boy younger than 18 with acute myeloid leukemia, due to receive a stem cell transplant. The chain joins TRBV7-6 to TRBJ2-6, with D perhaps TRBD2 (5 bases). CDR3 sequence reads: CASSLLLPGLGSGANVLTF. CDR3 sequence (DNA): TGTGCCAGCAGCTTACTCCTTCCGGGGTTAGGCTCTGGGGCCAACGTCCTGACTTTC. The full variable domain, its missing parts supplied by reference TRBV7-6 and TRBJ2-6, is GAGVSQSPRYKVTKRGQDVALRCDPISGHVSLYWYRQALGQGPEFLTYFNYEAQQDKSGLPNDRFSAERPEGSISTLTIQRTEQRDSAMYRCASSLLLPGLGSGANVLTFGAGSRLTVL.